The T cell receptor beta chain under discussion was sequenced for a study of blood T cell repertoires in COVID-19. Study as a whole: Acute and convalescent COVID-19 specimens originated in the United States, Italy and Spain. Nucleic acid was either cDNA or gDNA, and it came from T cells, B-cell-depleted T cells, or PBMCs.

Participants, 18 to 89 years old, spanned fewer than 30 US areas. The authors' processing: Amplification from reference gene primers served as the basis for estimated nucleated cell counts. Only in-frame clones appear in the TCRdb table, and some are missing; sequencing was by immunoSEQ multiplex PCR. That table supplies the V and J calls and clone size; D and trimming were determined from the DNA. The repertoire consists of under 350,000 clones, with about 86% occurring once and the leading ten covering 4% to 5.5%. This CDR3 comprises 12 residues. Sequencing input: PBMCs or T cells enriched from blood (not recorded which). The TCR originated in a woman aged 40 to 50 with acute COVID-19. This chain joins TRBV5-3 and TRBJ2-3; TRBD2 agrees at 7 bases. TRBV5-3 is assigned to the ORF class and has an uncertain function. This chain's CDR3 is CAKAGSTDTQYF. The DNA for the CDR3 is TGTGCGAAAGCGGGAAGCACAGATACGCAGTATTTT.